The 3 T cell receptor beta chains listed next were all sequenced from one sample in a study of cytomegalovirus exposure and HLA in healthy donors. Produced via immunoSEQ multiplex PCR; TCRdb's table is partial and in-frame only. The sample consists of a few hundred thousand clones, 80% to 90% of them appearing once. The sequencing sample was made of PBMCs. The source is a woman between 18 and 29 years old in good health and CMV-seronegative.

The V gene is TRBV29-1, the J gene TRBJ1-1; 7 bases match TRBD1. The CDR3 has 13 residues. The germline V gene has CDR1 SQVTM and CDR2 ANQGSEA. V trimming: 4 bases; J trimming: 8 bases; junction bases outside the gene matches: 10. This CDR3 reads CSVVVQGNGEAFF. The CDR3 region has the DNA TGCAGCGTTGTAGTACAGGGGAATGGGGAAGCTTTCTTT. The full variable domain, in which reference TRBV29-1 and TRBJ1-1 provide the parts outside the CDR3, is SAVISQKPSRDICQRGTSLTIQCQVDSQVTMMFWYRQQPGQSLTLIATANQGSEATYESGFVIDKFPISRPNLTFSTLTVSNMSPEDSSIYLCSVVVQGNGEAFFGQGTRLTVV.

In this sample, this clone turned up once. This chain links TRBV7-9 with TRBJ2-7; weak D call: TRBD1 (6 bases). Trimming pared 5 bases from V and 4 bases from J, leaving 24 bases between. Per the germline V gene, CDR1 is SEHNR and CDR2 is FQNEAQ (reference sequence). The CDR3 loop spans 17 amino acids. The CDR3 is CASSPRQGSTNLYEQYF. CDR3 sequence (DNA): TGTGCCAGCAGCCCCCGGCAGGGGAGTACGAATTTATACGAGCAGTACTTC. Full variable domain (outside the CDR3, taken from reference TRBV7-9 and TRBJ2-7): DTGVSQNPRHKITKRGQNVTFRCDPISEHNRLYWYRQTLGQGPEFLTYFQNEAQLEKSRLLSDRFSAERPKGSFSTLEIQRTEQGDSAMYLCASSPRQGSTNLYEQYFGPGTRLTVT.

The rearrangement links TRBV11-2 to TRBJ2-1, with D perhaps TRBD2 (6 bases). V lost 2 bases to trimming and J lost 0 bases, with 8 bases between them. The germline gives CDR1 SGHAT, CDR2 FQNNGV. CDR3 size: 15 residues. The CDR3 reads CASSLRGSSYNEQFF. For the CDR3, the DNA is TGTGCCAGCAGCTTACGGGGGAGCTCCTACAATGAGCAGTTCTTC.